The 20 T cell receptor beta chains given below trace back to one sample, sequenced in a study of T cells after yellow fever vaccination. TCRdb fed the 5' RACE reads into MiXCR, producing one record per CDR3 protein. In the table there are around 150,000 distinct CDR3 sequences, around 7% of which are singletons. The specimen was CD4+ T cells sorted from PBMCs, collected roughly 5 days after the first yellow fever vaccination. Every receptor here comes from a man younger than 30 who received the YFV17D yellow fever vaccine.

V is TRBV6-1 and J is TRBJ2-5, with D unclear. Trimming cost V 7 bases and J 5 bases, with 14 bases left between them. This CDR3 is built from 13 residues. Germline V gives CDR1 MNHNS, CDR2 SASEGT. Written as DNA, the CDR3 is TGTGCCAGCACCCCGACTCACGGGGAGACCCAGTACTTC. Amino acids: CASTPTHGETQYF.

In the case of this clonotype: Germline and junction disagree at one end, which may indicate a read error. The chain uses TRBV3-1 and TRBJ2-5; D gene unclear. Per the germline V gene, CDR1 is LGHDT and CDR2 is YNNKEL (reference sequence). This CDR3 has 13 residues. The CDR3 loop reads CASGQVPQETQYF. In nucleotides, the CDR3 is TGTGCCAGCGGCCAGGTCCCCCAAGAGACCCAGTACTTC.

This clonotype was seen ten or more times. The chain has TRBV11-2 and TRBJ2-5, with 12 bases identical to TRBD1. CDR1 and CDR2 (germline): SGHAT, FQNNGV. With V trimmed by 0 bases and J by 4 bases, 6 bases remained unmatched. The CDR3 consists of 17 residues. The CDR3 sequence is CASSLDRDRGRAETQYF. The DNA for the CDR3 is TGTGCCAGCAGCTTAGATCGGGACAGGGGGCGCGCAGAGACCCAGTACTTC. Together with reference TRBV11-2 and TRBJ2-5, the CDR3 gives the full variable domain: EAGVAQSPRYKIIEKRQSVAFWCNPISGHATLYWYQQILGQGPKLLIQFQNNGVVDDSQLPKDRFSAERLKGVDSTLKIQPAKLEDSAVYLCASSLDRDRGRAETQYFGPGTRLLVL.

CDR3 bases: TGCAGCGTTGCCCAACTCCGGACACTTAACACTGAAGCTTTCTTT. This sequence encodes CSVAQLRTLNTEAFF. The chain links TRBV29-1 to TRBJ1-1, with D possibly TRBD1 on 5 matching bases. Trimming cost V 4 bases and J 2 bases, with 17 bases left between them. The CDR3 sequence is 15 residues long. The germline V gene has CDR1 SQVTM and CDR2 ANQGSEA.

The chain has TRBV12-3 or TRBV12-4 and TRBJ2-2; either TRBD1 or TRBD2 may supply D (5 bases each). CDR3 length equals 13 residues. V shed 4 bases and J shed 5 bases, with 8 bases lying between them. CDR3 protein: CASSWDRTGELFF. CDR3 nucleotide sequence: TGTGCCAGCAGTTGGGACCGAACCGGGGAGCTGTTTTTT.

In the case of this clonotype: An end of the junction does not agree with germline; a read error may underlie this. This chain links TRBV7-9 with TRBJ2-1; 7 bases are shared with TRBD1. The CDR3 sequence is 15 residues long. In germline, CDR1 is SEHNR, CDR2 FQNEAQ (reference sequence). Here the CDR3 DNA reads TGTGCCAGCAGCTCTCGACAGGGCACGGAGCATGAGCACTTCTTC. The encoded protein is CASSSRQGTEHEHFF. The full variable domain, rest sourced from reference TRBV7-9 and TRBJ2-1, is DTGVSQNPRHKITKRGQNVTFRCDPISEHNRLYWYRQTLGQGPEFLTYFQNEAQLEKSRLLSDRFSAERPKGSFSTLEIQRTEQGDSAMYLCASSSRQGTEHEHFFGPGTRLTVL.

A few counts support this clonotype. This chain connects TRBV20-1 to TRBJ1-6; D not resolved. Germline V gives CDR1 DFQATT, CDR2 SNEGSKA (reference sequence). This CDR3 contains 15 residues. V lost 2 bases, J lost 0 bases, and 8 bases lay in between. CDR3 region: CSARPGSSYNSPLHF. The CDR3 DNA reads TGCAGTGCTAGACCGGGGAGCTCCTATAATTCACCCCTCCACTTT.

About this clonotype: This may be a read error: a much more frequent sequence differs by one nucleotide. The chain is built from TRBV6-1 and TRBJ2-5, with TRBD2 matching over 8 bases. CDR3 length equals 15 residues. Germline V gene data show CDR1 as MNHNS and CDR2 as SASEGT. The CDR3 DNA follows: TGTGACAGCAGTGAAGCGGGGGCCCCCCAAGAGACCCAGTACTTC. It encodes CDSSEAGAPQETQYF.

This clonotype came up many times. This chain uses TRBV18 with TRBJ2-7; a weak D match, TRBD1 (6 bases). The CDR3 is made up of 16 amino acids. The germline CDR1 and CDR2 sequences are KGHSH and LQKENI. The V gene lost 0 bases and the J gene lost 6 bases, with 18 bases spanning the gap. In DNA, the CDR3 is TGTGCCAGCTCACCACCGAACAGGGCTCTAGTTAGCGAGCAGTACTTC. Amino acids: CASSPPNRALVSEQYF.

J is TRBJ1-1 and V is TRBV2; D is undetermined. Per the germline V gene, CDR1 is SNHLY and CDR2 is FYNNEI. The V end was cut by 4 bases, the J end by 3 bases, with 15 bases between. The CDR3 runs 15 residues. In DNA form, the CDR3 reads TGTGCCAGCAGTGTGACCTATCGAGTGGACACTGAAGCTTTCTTT. Translating it yields CASSVTYRVDTEAFF.

This clonotype showed up many times. The genes are TRBV11-2 and TRBJ1-2; 7 bases agree with TRBD1. Germline V CDR1 and CDR2: SGHAT, FQNNGV. V lost 2 bases and J lost 2; bases outside the gene matches: 8. This CDR3 is 16 amino acids long. CDR3: CASSLTPRTGNYGYTF. The CDR3 DNA reads as TGTGCCAGCAGCTTAACCCCTAGGACAGGAAACTATGGCTACACCTTC. The whole variable domain, remainder taken from reference TRBV11-2 and TRBJ1-2, is EAGVAQSPRYKIIEKRQSVAFWCNPISGHATLYWYQQILGQGPKLLIQFQNNGVVDDSQLPKDRFSAERLKGVDSTLKIQPAKLEDSAVYLCASSLTPRTGNYGYTFGSGTRLTVV.

This clonotype was picked up many times. The chain carries TRBV12-3 or TRBV12-4 and TRBJ2-1, with D possibly matching TRBD2 (6 bases). The CDR3 has 14 residues. V was cut by 5 bases and J by 6 bases, with 14 bases left in between. CDR3 in DNA: TGTGCCAGCAGTCCGACTAGGAGGGGCAATGAGCAGTTCTTC. Amino acid sequence: CASSPTRRGNEQFF.

This clonotype was found a few times. The chain's CDR3 is CASSLDRGQDTQYF. The CDR3 bases are TGTGCCAGCAGTTTGGACAGGGGGCAAGATACGCAGTATTTT. The chain joins TRBV12-3 or TRBV12-4 to TRBJ2-3; 11 bases agree with TRBD1. The CDR3 sequence is 14 residues long. Unmatched junction bases numbered 1, after V lost 3 bases and J lost 5 bases.

This clonotype was counted at least ten times. This chain joins TRBV12-3 or TRBV12-4 and TRBJ1-2; 9 nucleotides line up with TRBD1. V lost 6 bases and J lost 8; bases outside the gene matches: 7. The CDR3 has 13 residues. The CDR3 loop reads CASSLLGTGGYTF. Here the CDR3 DNA reads TGTGCCAGCAGCCTCTTAGGGACAGGGGGCTACACCTTC.

This clonotype was detected ten times or more. This rearrangement joins TRBV7-2 to TRBJ1-3; possible D gene TRBD1, 6 bases. With 2 bases removed from V and 2 bases from J, the gap between germline ends came to 10 bases. There are 15 residues in the CDR3. CDR1 SGHTA and CDR2 FQGNSA come from the germline V gene. DNA of the CDR3: TGTGCCAGCAGCTTACAGCAGGGGACTGGAAACACCATATATTTT. It is translated as CASSLQQGTGNTIYF.

This clonotype came up many times. This rearrangement joins TRBV5-1 to TRBJ1-6; 7 bases are shared with TRBD1. V shed 7 bases and J 7 bases; nucleotides not matched to a gene: 5. The CDR3 has 13 residues. Germline assignment: CDR1 SGHRS and CDR2 YFSETQ. CDR3: CASQGELNSPLHF. The CDR3 DNA reads as TGCGCCAGCCAGGGGGAATTGAATTCACCCCTCCACTTT.

This clonotype was seen more than once but under ten times. The chain joins TRBV5-1 to TRBJ2-2, with D unclear. CDR3 length: 17 residues. Germline loops: CDR1 SGHRS, CDR2 YFSETQ. The ends were cut back, 4 bases at V and 5 bases at J, with 21 bases in the middle. The CDR3 reads CASSGTVSLRFTGELFF. DNA of the CDR3: TGCGCCAGCAGCGGAACGGTCTCCCTTCGTTTTACCGGGGAGCTGTTTTTT.

This clonotype was detected a few times. This chain links TRBV12-3 or TRBV12-4 with TRBJ2-2; D possibly matches TRBD1 or TRBD2 (6 bases each). Trimming shortened V by 8 bases and J by 7 bases, and 20 bases separated the two germline ends. The CDR3 runs 15 residues. This CDR3 is CASGWRGARGGELFF. The CDR3 DNA reads TGTGCCAGCGGGTGGAGGGGGGCTCGCGGCGGGGAGCTGTTTTTT.

This clonotype was detected a few times. J is TRBJ1-1 and V is TRBV4-2, with D unclear. The CDR3 covers 15 residues. Trimming removed 1 base from V and 4 bases from J, with 13 bases in between. Germline V CDR1 and CDR2: LGHNA, YNFKEQ. CDR3 nucleotides: TGTGCCAGCAGCCAAGGACGGGAATATGGCACTGAAGCTTTCTTT. This gives the protein CASSQGREYGTEAFF.

This clonotype showed up many times. The chain recombines TRBV4-2 with TRBJ1-1, with D possibly matching TRBD1 (5 bases). V dropped 5 bases and J dropped 1 base, with 17 bases sitting between them. CDR3 length: 16 residues. Germline CDR1 LGHNA, CDR2 YNFKEQ. CDR3 in amino acids: CASSRLGVQANTEAFF. The CDR3 bases are TGTGCCAGCAGCAGACTAGGGGTCCAGGCGAACACTGAAGCTTTCTTT.